A single sample gave rise to the 10 T cell receptor beta chains below, sequenced in a study of OX40 agonist ivuxolimab in advanced cancers. Sequenced by immunoSEQ multiplex PCR; TCRdb stores in-frame clones only, minus some. The sample includes approximately 50,000 clones, around 80% of them seen just once. The specimen comprised CD4+ or CD8+ T cells sorted from blood, sampled in a trial of the OX40 agonist ivuxolimab. These receptors were collected from an adult with an advanced solid tumor such as melanoma, head and neck, liver or kidney cancer.

V and J are TRBV11-2 and TRBJ2-7; D is undetermined. Between the trimmed V and J ends, which lost 1 base and 3 bases, there was a span of 7 bases. CDR3 length: 13 amino acids. Germline V lookup: CDR1 SGHAT, CDR2 FQNNGV. CDR3 sequence reads: CASSLALVYEQYF. As DNA, the CDR3 is TGTGCCAGCAGCTTAGCCCTGGTCTACGAGCAGTACTTC.

This clone is a singleton in its sample. This chain joins TRBV4-2 and TRBJ2-6, with TRBD1 matching 7 bases. CDR3 length: 17 amino acids. Germline CDR1 is LGHNA and CDR2 is YNFKEQ. With V trimmed by 0 bases and J by 5 bases, 7 bases remained unmatched. CDR3 protein: CASSQEPNRGWANVLTF. Written as DNA, the CDR3 is TGTGCCAGCAGCCAAGAGCCTAACAGGGGCTGGGCCAACGTCCTGACTTTC.

The V gene is TRBV29-1, the J gene TRBJ1-1, with D possibly TRBD1 on 5 matching bases. Germline V gene lookup returns CDR1 SQVTM and CDR2 ANQGSEA. This CDR3 has 15 amino acids. Trimming shortened V by 3 bases and J by 0 bases, and 14 bases separated the two germline ends. The CDR3 spells CSVDRTGGMNTEAFF. In DNA, the CDR3 is TGCAGCGTTGATAGGACTGGGGGAATGAACACTGAAGCTTTCTTT.

V is TRBV9 and J is TRBJ2-2, with D tentatively TRBD1 (6 bases). The CDR3 is 18 residues long. V dropped 2 bases and J dropped 3 bases, with 20 bases sitting between them. CDR1 is SGDLS, CDR2 YYNGEE, per germline. CDR3 sequence: CASSVPSNTGLDTGELFF. CDR3 nucleotide sequence: TGTGCCAGCAGCGTCCCCTCTAATACAGGGCTGGACACCGGGGAGCTGTTTTTT.

This chain links TRBV11-2 with TRBJ1-1; D uncertain. Trimming cost V 3 bases and J 5 bases, with 10 bases left between them. This CDR3 comprises 13 residues. In germline, CDR1 is SGHAT, CDR2 FQNNGV. CDR3 amino acids: CASSLNLVTEAFF. The CDR3, as DNA: TGTGCCAGCAGCTTGAATCTGGTTACTGAAGCTTTCTTT.

This sequence joins TRBV28 and TRBJ1-1; 8 positions agree with TRBD1. V trimming: 3 bases; J trimming: 2 bases; junction bases outside the gene matches: 5. The CDR3 runs 15 residues. Germline values: CDR1 MDHEN, CDR2 SYDVKM. CDR3 sequence: CASSFGTGGNTEAFF. CDR3 sequence (DNA): TGTGCCAGCAGTTTCGGGACAGGCGGTAACACTGAAGCTTTCTTT.

This clone has more than one count but fewer than ten. The chain employs TRBV4-2 and TRBJ1-2; D is perhaps TRBD1 (5 bases). The CDR3 spans 16 residues. CDR1 is LGHNA and CDR2 is YNFKEQ in the germline V gene. V lost 0 bases and J 4 bases, leaving 15 bases between the germline ends. As DNA, the CDR3 is TGTGCCAGCAGCCAAGAACAGGAGGGCATCTTCTATGGCTACACCTTC. It translates to CASSQEQEGIFYGYTF.

J is TRBJ2-7 and V is TRBV5-4; 11 bases agree with TRBD1. Germline loops: CDR1 SGHNT, CDR2 YYREEE (reference sequence). V lost 3 bases, J lost 3 bases, and 5 bases stayed unmatched. There are 15 residues in the CDR3. For the CDR3, the DNA is TGTGCCAGCAGCTCCAAGGGGACAGGGGGCTACGAGCAGTACTTC. This gives the protein CASSSKGTGGYEQYF. The full variable domain, in which reference TRBV5-4 and TRBJ2-7 provide the parts outside the CDR3, is ETGVTQSPTHLIKTRGQQVTLRCSSQSGHNTVSWYQQALGQGPQFIFQYYREEENGRGNFPPRFSGLQFPNYSSELNVNALELDDSALYLCASSSKGTGGYEQYFGPGTRLTVT.

The CDR3 DNA reads TGTGCCAGCAGTTTTCACACAAAGAGGCTAAATCAGCCCCAGCATTTT. Translating it yields CASSFHTKRLNQPQHF. The chain carries TRBV28 and TRBJ1-5; no clear D gene. This CDR3 has 16 residues. In germline, CDR1 is MDHEN, CDR2 SYDVKM. Trimming left V 3 bases short and J 4 bases short, with 16 bases between.

The chain uses TRBV7-2 and TRBJ1-3; the D is unclear. The V and J ends lost 5 bases and 2 bases respectively, with 16 bases between them. CDR1 is SGHTA and CDR2 is FQGNSA in the germline V gene. The CDR3 contains 16 residues. The CDR3 sequence: CASSGVVGSPGNTIYF. Written as DNA, the CDR3 is TGTGCCAGCAGCGGGGTGGTGGGCAGCCCTGGAAACACCATATATTTT.